This T cell receptor (beta chain) came from a study of shared clonotypes between healthy human individuals. Study at large: Per donor, three plates held CD4 naive cells, three held CD4 memory, two held CD8 naive and one held CD8 memory. Findings and caveats of the study: Compared with clonotypes that all four donors shared, non-shared clonotypes had lower generation probabilities. Donors were few, which limited the genetic and exposure-history diversity represented.

Of note for this clone: Its antigen is not identified.

Trimming removed 4 bases from V and 4 bases from J; junction bases left unmatched: 6. Germline CDR1 reads MNHEY; CDR2 reads SMNVEV (reference sequence). The CDR3 is 14 amino acids. Clones were sequenced by immunoSEQ multiplex PCR, and TCRdb holds only the in-frame ones, with some missing. Seen here are about 2.3 million clones, more than 80% observed once, and the top ten hold 0.35% to 0.45%. This sequence was found in a man aged 18-30 years in good health. Some clones in this sample may be carry-over from other donors' samples. Material: naive CD4+ T cells from PBMCs. Noted subset: CD45RA+ positively selected. This rearrangement joins TRBV27 to TRBJ1-2; TRBD1 matches 7 bases. The CDR3 DNA sequence: TGTGCCAGCAGTTCGGGCACAGGGGCCTATGGCTACACCTTC. It translates to CASSSGTGAYGYTF.